This T cell receptor (beta chain) was recorded in a study of blood T cell repertoires in COVID-19. At the level of the study: T cells, B-cell-depleted T cells, or PBMCs supplied cDNA or gDNA.

Per the original methods: Cell counts per sample came from amplifying reference gene primers. Repertoires were generated with immunoSEQ multiplex PCR, while TCRdb's copy carries only in-frame clones and drops some. V, J and clone size were drawn from that table, and D and trimming were deduced from the DNA. The sample gives tens of thousands of clones, about 90% of which show up once; 5.5% to 8.5% is in the top ten. Trimming cost V 5 bases and J 2 bases, with 13 bases left between them. This CDR3 has 15 residues. Germline lookup yields CDR1 SEHNR and CDR2 FQNEAQ (reference sequence). This receptor was taken from a man between 60 and 75 years old with active or convalescent COVID-19. V and J are TRBV7-9 and TRBJ1-3; D might be TRBD1 (6 bases). Sequenced: peripheral blood. The CDR3 nucleotides are TGTGCCAGCAGCCCATACAGGGATACTGGAAACACCATATATTTT. Protein sequence: CASSPYRDTGNTIYF.